One and the same sample provided the 3 T cell receptor beta chains below, sequenced in a study of chemoradiotherapy in HPV16-positive cancers. This table comes from immunoSEQ multiplex PCR, and its TCRdb copy is limited to in-frame clones, with some not included. In the table there are fewer than 6,000 clones, approximately 90% of which are singletons. Sequencing used blood, obtained from a patient who underwent chemoradiotherapy. Source of these receptors: a human donor with HPV-associated anogenital cancer.

Comments on this clone: The junction differs from germline at one of its ends, possibly a read error. J is TRBJ2-3 and V is TRBV7-7, with TRBD2 identical over 8 bases. This CDR3 spans 14 amino acids. Germline CDR1 SSHAT, CDR2 FNYEAQ (reference sequence). The chain's CDR3 is CASSPTGGTDTQYF. CDR3 sequence (DNA): TGTGCTAGCAGCCCTACGGGAGGGACAGATACGCAGTATTTT.

V and J are TRBV20-1 and TRBJ1-1; no clear D gene. The CDR3 loop spans 11 amino acids. With 5 bases removed from V and 4 bases from J, the gap between germline ends came to 8 bases. Germline loops: CDR1 DFQATT, CDR2 SNEGSKA (reference sequence). The CDR3 loop reads CSAVGGTEAFF. The CDR3 bases are TGCAGTGCTGTTGGAGGCACTGAAGCTTTCTTT.

The chain combines TRBV10-3 with TRBJ2-1; no definite D call. Germline CDR1 reads ENHRY; CDR2 reads SYGVKD. Trimming pared 6 bases from V and 7 bases from J, leaving 19 bases between. The CDR3 extends over 15 amino acids. CDR3 DNA sequence: TGTGCCATCAGCTCTACGGCGACTCTAGGAAATGAGCAGTTCTTC. Protein product: CAISSTATLGNEQFF.